This is a list of T cell receptor beta chains from one sample in a study of vaccination effects on CD4 cells after COVID-19. TCRdb's copy holds only in-frame clones and misses some; the assay was immunoSEQ multiplex PCR. The table has around 81,000 clones, around 77% seen once. Their antigen targets remain unknown. Sequences were derived from CD4+ T cells from PBMCs cultured with HCoV-OC43 spike peptides, sampled after COVID-19 vaccination. The source of these receptors is a human donor who received a COVID-19 vaccine. CDR3s leave out the opening cysteine and the closing phenylalanine or tryptophan.

J gene: TRBJ1-2
V gene: TRBV10-2
CDR3 protein: ASSERSDGGYT

J gene: TRBJ2-5
V gene: TRBV19
CDR3 protein: ASSSTWSQETQY

J gene: TRBJ1-2
V gene: TRBV18
CDR3 protein: ASSPARQNGYT

J gene: TRBJ2-3
V gene: TRBV7-6
CDR3 protein: ASSLLADTADTQY

J gene: TRBJ1-5
V gene: TRBV28
CDR3 protein: ASSPGTGIQPQH

J gene: TRBJ2-3
V gene: TRBV12-3/TRBV12-4
CDR3 protein: ASRLVGADTQY

J gene: TRBJ1-3
V gene: TRBV6-2/TRBV6-3
CDR3 protein: ASSYSSLNSGNTIY

J gene: TRBJ2-3
V gene: TRBV5-1
CDR3 protein: ASSLVGTGGYGTDTQY

J gene: TRBJ2-5
V gene: TRBV28
CDR3 protein: ASSSPGQGVETQY

J gene: TRBJ1-3
V gene: TRBV18
CDR3 protein: AGRQGSAGNTIY

J gene: TRBJ2-1
V gene: TRBV9
CDR3 protein: ASSPHYSGNEQF

J gene: TRBJ1-1
V gene: TRBV29-1
CDR3 protein: SVKQGATMTTEAF

J gene: TRBJ2-3
V gene: TRBV6-1
CDR3 protein: ASSDRRLTDTQY

J gene: TRBJ1-5
V gene: TRBV10-3
CDR3 protein: AISEPGYRDQPQH

J gene: TRBJ2-3
V gene: TRBV27
CDR3 protein: ASRRDFGGDTDTQY

J gene: TRBJ1-1
V gene: TRBV30
CDR3 protein: AWSVQSIAF

J gene: TRBJ2-1
V gene: TRBV29-1
CDR3 protein: SANPTSGGLYRLSSYNEQF

J gene: TRBJ2-2
V gene: TRBV5-1
CDR3 protein: ASSSHTNTGELF

J gene: TRBJ2-2
V gene: TRBV5-8
CDR3 protein: ASSPAGGLTGELF

J gene: TRBJ1-5
V gene: TRBV5-1
CDR3 protein: ASSFGPGQGADQPQH

J gene: TRBJ2-6
V gene: TRBV6-1
CDR3 protein: ASSEAGQRVSGANVLT

J gene: TRBJ1-4
V gene: TRBV30
CDR3 protein: AWSDQGPFSEKLF

J gene: TRBJ1-4
V gene: TRBV18
CDR3 protein: ASSPTAGTGNEKLF

J gene: TRBJ1-2
V gene: TRBV5-4
CDR3 protein: ASSLEGTRARYGYT

J gene: TRBJ1-1
V gene: TRBV12-5
CDR3 protein: ASALRQGMTWDTEAF

J gene: TRBJ1-2
V gene: TRBV6-1
CDR3 protein: ASSETVNYGYT

J gene: TRBJ2-5
V gene: TRBV2
CDR3 protein: ASRADHTGETQY

J gene: TRBJ1-6
V gene: TRBV24-1
CDR3 protein: ATSVPGPPSYNSPLH

J gene: TRBJ2-5
V gene: TRBV5-1
CDR3 protein: ASSLAGASTQY

J gene: TRBJ1-3
V gene: TRBV9
CDR3 protein: ASSPPGAGNTIY

J gene: TRBJ2-2
V gene: TRBV6-4
CDR3 protein: ASSPDRGGGELF

J gene: TRBJ1-3
V gene: TRBV4-1
CDR3 protein: ASSRTGTVLSGNTIY

J gene: TRBJ1-1
V gene: TRBV30
CDR3 protein: AWGTAYTAF

J gene: TRBJ1-1
V gene: TRBV2
CDR3 protein: ASSRINTEAF

J gene: TRBJ2-2
V gene: TRBV7-6
CDR3 protein: ASSQTGEAFHNTGELF

J gene: TRBJ2-2
V gene: TRBV7-2
CDR3 protein: ASSLAGRGPQGELF

J gene: TRBJ2-2
V gene: TRBV6-5
CDR3 protein: ASSYGVTHGELF

J gene: TRBJ1-2
V gene: TRBV3-1/TRBV3-2
CDR3 protein: ASSRPSGTLTGGYT

J gene: TRBJ1-5
V gene: TRBV6-2/TRBV6-3
CDR3 protein: ASRPRTGEVSQPQH

J gene: TRBJ2-3
V gene: TRBV7-8
CDR3 protein: ASSLPGSPDTQY

J gene: TRBJ1-1
V gene: TRBV9
CDR3 protein: ASSVEQGNTEAF

J gene: TRBJ1-5
V gene: TRBV5-5
CDR3 protein: ASSLSGYDNQPQH

J gene: TRBJ1-2
V gene: TRBV12-3/TRBV12-4
CDR3 protein: ASSYEGRGYT

J gene: TRBJ1-2
V gene: TRBV19
CDR3 protein: ASSLLNGYT

J gene: TRBJ1-1
V gene: TRBV7-8
CDR3 protein: ASSLASIGLNTEAF

J gene: TRBJ1-1
V gene: TRBV6-6
CDR3 protein: ASSYSEAEAF

J gene: TRBJ2-2
V gene: TRBV7-3
CDR3 protein: ASSLTSVGSGELF

J gene: TRBJ2-3
V gene: TRBV5-1
CDR3 protein: ASSLTGLSTDTQY

J gene: TRBJ1-5
V gene: TRBV6-5
CDR3 protein: ASRGGAGQPQH

J gene: TRBJ2-1
V gene: TRBV6-5
CDR3 protein: ASRTGFYNEQF

J gene: TRBJ1-1
V gene: TRBV15
CDR3 protein: ATSRVARGTEAF

J gene: TRBJ2-2
V gene: TRBV9
CDR3 protein: ASSVGGIRTGELF